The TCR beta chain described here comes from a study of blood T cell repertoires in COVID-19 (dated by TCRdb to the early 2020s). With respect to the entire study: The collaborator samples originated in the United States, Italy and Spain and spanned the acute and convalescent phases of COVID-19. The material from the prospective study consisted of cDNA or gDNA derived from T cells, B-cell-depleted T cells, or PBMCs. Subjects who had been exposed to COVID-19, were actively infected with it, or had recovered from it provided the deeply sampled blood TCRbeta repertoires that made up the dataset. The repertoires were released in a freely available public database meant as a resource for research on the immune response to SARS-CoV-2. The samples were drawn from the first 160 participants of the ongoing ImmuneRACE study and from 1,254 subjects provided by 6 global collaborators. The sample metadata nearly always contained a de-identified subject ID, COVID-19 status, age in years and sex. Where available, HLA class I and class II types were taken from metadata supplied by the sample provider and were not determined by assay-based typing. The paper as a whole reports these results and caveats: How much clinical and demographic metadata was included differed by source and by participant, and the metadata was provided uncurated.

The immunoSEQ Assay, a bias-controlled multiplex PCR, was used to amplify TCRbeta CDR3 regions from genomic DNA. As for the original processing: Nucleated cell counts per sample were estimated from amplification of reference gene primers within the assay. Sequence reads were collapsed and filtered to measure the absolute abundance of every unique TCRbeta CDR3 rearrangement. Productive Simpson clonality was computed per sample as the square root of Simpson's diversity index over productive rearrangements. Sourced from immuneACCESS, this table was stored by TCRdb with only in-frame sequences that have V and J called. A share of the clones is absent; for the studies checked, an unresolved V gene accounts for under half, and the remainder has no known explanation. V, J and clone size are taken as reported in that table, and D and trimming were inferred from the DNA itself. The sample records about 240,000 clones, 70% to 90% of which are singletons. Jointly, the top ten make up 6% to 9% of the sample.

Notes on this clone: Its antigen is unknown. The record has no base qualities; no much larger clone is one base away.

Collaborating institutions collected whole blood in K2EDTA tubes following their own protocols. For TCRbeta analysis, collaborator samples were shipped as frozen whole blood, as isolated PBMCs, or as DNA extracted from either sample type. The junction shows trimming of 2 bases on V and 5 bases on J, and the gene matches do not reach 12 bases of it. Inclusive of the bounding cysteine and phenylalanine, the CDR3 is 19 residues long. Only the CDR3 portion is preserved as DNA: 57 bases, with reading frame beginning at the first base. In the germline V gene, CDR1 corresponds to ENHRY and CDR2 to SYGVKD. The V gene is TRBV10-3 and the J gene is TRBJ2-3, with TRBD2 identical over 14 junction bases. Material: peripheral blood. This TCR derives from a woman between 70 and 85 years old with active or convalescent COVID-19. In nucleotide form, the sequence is TGTGCCATCAGTGAGCCGACTGCGACTAGCGGGGGGGCCAGAGATACGCAGTATTTT. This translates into CAISEPTATSGGARDTQYF.